The TCR beta chain described here comes from a study of blood T cell repertoires in COVID-19. Participant ages covered roughly 18 to 89 years across 24 US areas. Germline loops: CDR1 MNHEY, CDR2 SMNVEV (reference sequence). Trimming at V came to 8 bases and at J to 7 bases, leaving 12 bases not matched to a gene. This CDR3 region has 15 residues. Assay used: immunoSEQ multiplex PCR; TCRdb lists only in-frame clones, some missing. The profile shows about 190,000 clones, 78% of them singletons. Sample: PBMCs or T cells enriched from blood (not recorded which). The receptor comes from a woman in her 50s who had recovered from COVID-19. The chain combines TRBV27 with TRBJ2-1; 9 positions agree with TRBD2. The CDR3 nucleotides read TGTGCCAGCTCCCCCTGGGCGGGAGGGGTAAATGAGCAGTTCTTC. It specifies CASSPWAGGVNEQFF.